The source of this TCR beta chain is a study of T cells in narcolepsy. Study context: Enrolled donors included narcolepsy type 1 or type 2 patients and healthy controls. Study observations and caveats: Comparing one patient's CSF and blood CD4+ clonotypes highlighted HCRT- and TRIB2-specific autoreactive clonotypes.

This CDR3 region has 15 residues. Trimming cost V 7 bases and J 4 bases, with 18 bases left between them. Germline lookup yields CDR1 SGHRS and CDR2 YFSETQ. Measured with immunoSEQ multiplex PCR; TCRdb has only the in-frame clones, and not every one. The sample includes over 25,000 clones, less than 85% seen only once; the top ten take 6.6%. As to this clone: Its specificity is not known.

This sequence joins TRBV5-1 and TRBJ2-1; D call uncertain. This clonotype was obtained from a human donor in good health. The sequenced sample was memory (CD45RA-) CD4+ T cells from blood. The CDR3 coding sequence is TGCGCCAGCGGATTGCGTGGGGATACATACAATGAGCAGTTCTTC. Translating gives CASGLRGDTYNEQFF.